This record covers a single T cell receptor (beta chain). Authors' methods: Reference gene primer amplification in the assay estimated nucleated cell counts. The protocol was immunoSEQ multiplex PCR, while the TCRdb copy is restricted to in-frame clones and leaves out a portion. V, J and clone size were drawn from that table, and D and trimming were deduced from the DNA. The sample carries about 320,000 clones, over 75% recorded once. This entry belongs to a study of blood T cell repertoires in COVID-19. About the research overall: Both acute and convalescent COVID-19 samples were obtained from the United States, Italy and Spain.

The CDR3 has 16 residues. In germline, CDR1 is MGHDK, CDR2 SYGVNS. The V end lost 2 bases, the J end lost 6 bases, and 17 bases lay between the germline ends. Material: peripheral blood. This clonotype originated in a human donor in a cohort sampled during active COVID-19. The chain carries TRBV25-1 and TRBJ1-5, with D hard to call. CDR3 nucleotide sequence: TGTGCCAGCAGTGAAGGTCGCTCCACCCCCAGTCAGCCCCAGCATTTT. Translation: CASSEGRSTPSQPQHF.